The 10 T cell receptor beta chains presented below share a single source sample, sequenced in a study of T cells after yellow fever vaccination. TCRdb redid the calling of the 5' RACE reads with MiXCR, one entry per CDR3 protein. The repertoire consists of some 320,000 distinct CDR3 sequences, with 4.1% occurring once and the leading ten covering about 22%. The material was PBMCs, obtained 5 days after the yellow fever booster vaccination. These TCRs come from a young man who received the YFV17D yellow fever vaccine.

This clonotype has more than one count but fewer than ten. CDR3 loop: CASSQENLGELFF. In nucleotides, the CDR3 is TGTGCCAGCAGCCAAGAGAACCTAGGGGAGCTGTTTTTT. This rearrangement joins TRBV14 to TRBJ2-2, with D unresolved. V lost 0 bases and J lost 8, with 7 bases in between. This CDR3 contains 13 residues. Germline values: CDR1 SGHDN, CDR2 FVKESK.

This clonotype was counted only a few times. The chain joins TRBV11-1 to TRBJ2-3; the match to TRBD2 covers 8 bases. The V gene end was trimmed by 5 bases and the J gene end by 6 bases; junction bases not matched to a gene: 10. The CDR3 totals 15 residues. Germline V gene sequence: CDR1 SGHAT, CDR2 FQDESV (reference sequence). The CDR3 coding sequence is TGTGCCAGCAGCCGGGGGGGAGTTATGCTCGATACGCAGTATTTT. It codes for CASSRGGVMLDTQYF.

This clonotype appeared many times. The genes are TRBV25-1 and TRBJ1-6; TRBD1 might be the D (5 bases). Between the trimmed V and J ends, which lost 4 bases and 4 bases, there was a span of 5 bases. Germline-derived CDR1 and CDR2 are MGHDK and SYGVNS. The CDR3 loop spans 13 amino acids. CDR3 bases: TGTGCCAGCAGTGGGACATATAATTCACCCCTCCACTTT. This encodes CASSGTYNSPLHF.

The J gene is TRBJ2-7, the V gene TRBV19; 9 bases map to TRBD1. This CDR3 is 14 amino acids long. V was pared by 7 bases and J by 2 bases, with 6 bases of the junction left unmatched. In germline, CDR1 is LNHDA, CDR2 SQIVND (reference sequence). CDR3 nucleotide sequence: TGTGCCAGTACCTCCGGGACAGGGCCCTACGAGCAGTACTTC. Translating it yields CASTSGTGPYEQYF.

This clonotype has only a few counts. The gene calls are TRBV7-6 and TRBJ1-1, with TRBD1 matching over 7 bases. The CDR3 runs 15 residues. Germline V gene data show CDR1 as SGHVS and CDR2 as FNYEAQ. J gave up 6 bases and V 1 base, and 8 bases lay outside the gene matches. The CDR3 region has the DNA TGTGCCAGCAGCTTAGTGGGACAGAGAGGGGCTGAAGCTTTCTTT. Translating gives CASSLVGQRGAEAFF. The variable domain in full, completed from reference TRBV7-6 and TRBJ1-1, reads GAGVSQSPRYKVTKRGQDVALRCDPISGHVSLYWYRQALGQGPEFLTYFNYEAQQDKSGLPNDRFSAERPEGSISTLTIQRTEQRDSAMYRCASSLVGQRGAEAFFGQGTRLTVV.

This clonotype appeared a single time. This rearrangement joins TRBV7-3 to TRBJ2-1; 7 bases align to TRBD1. Trimming took 5 bases from V and 3 from J; bases not matched to a gene: 13. The CDR3 loop spans 17 amino acids. CDR1 is SGHTA, CDR2 FQGTGA, per germline. In nucleotides, the CDR3 is TGTGCCAGCAGCGGTCGGGGTTTAGGGGGCAACTACAATGAGCAGTTCTTC. Protein: CASSGRGLGGNYNEQFF.

The chain has TRBV12-5 and TRBJ1-4, with 9 bases that match TRBD1. The CDR3 consists of 14 residues. V was clipped by 6 bases and J by 8 bases; unmatched bases: 7. CDR1 is LGHNT, CDR2 FRNRAP, per germline. CDR3 sequence (DNA): TGTGCTAGTGGGCGCGGGACAGGGATGGAAAAACTGTTTTTT. Amino acids: CASGRGTGMEKLFF.

This clonotype showed up just a few times. The chain is built from TRBV6-2 or TRBV6-3 and TRBJ2-1, with 12 bases matching TRBD1. The trim removed 5 bases at V and 7 bases at J, leaving 6 bases unmatched. CDR1 and CDR2 (germline): MNHEY, SVGEGT. The CDR3 is made up of 15 amino acids. This CDR3 reads CASSRGTGGTNEQFF. CDR3 nucleotides: TGTGCCAGCAGTCGAGGGACAGGGGGCACGAATGAGCAGTTCTTC.

This clonotype showed up many times. The CDR3 here is CASSQPGYPEAFF. DNA of the CDR3: TGTGCCAGCAGCCAGCCGGGTTACCCTGAAGCTTTCTTT. The genes are TRBV4-2 and TRBJ1-1, with no clear D. The germline gives CDR1 LGHNA, CDR2 YNFKEQ. Trimming pared 3 bases from V and 6 bases from J, leaving 11 bases between. The CDR3 sequence is 13 residues long.

The gene calls are TRBV19 and TRBJ2-5; 10 nucleotides align to TRBD2. The germline CDR1 and CDR2 sequences are LNHDA and SQIVND (reference sequence). V was clipped by 5 bases and J by 5 bases; unmatched bases: 8. This CDR3 contains 15 residues. The DNA of the CDR3 is TGTGCCAGTAGTCAATCAGCGGGGGGGCTCGAGACCCAGTACTTC. The encoded protein is CASSQSAGGLETQYF.